The subject of this entry is one TCR beta chain. The data originate from a study of blood T cell repertoires in COVID-19. Trimming removed 4 bases from V and 0 bases from J, with 9 bases in between. Germline V gene data show CDR1 as MGHRA and CDR2 as YSYEKL. The CDR3 runs 14 residues. As originally analysed: Amplification from reference gene primers served as the basis for estimated nucleated cell counts. The method was immunoSEQ multiplex PCR; TCRdb's version includes in-frame clones alone and lacks a portion of them. The DNA was the basis for D and trimming; V, J and clone size are from that table. The sample records over 120,000 clones, about 87% being singletons.

The chain couples TRBV4-1 to TRBJ1-1; D unresolved. The TCR sequence derives from a woman aged 50 to 60 with acute or convalescent COVID-19. Source material: peripheral blood. The CDR3: CASSRQEMNTEAFF. The CDR3 coding sequence is TGCGCCAGCAGCCGACAAGAAATGAACACTGAAGCTTTCTTT.